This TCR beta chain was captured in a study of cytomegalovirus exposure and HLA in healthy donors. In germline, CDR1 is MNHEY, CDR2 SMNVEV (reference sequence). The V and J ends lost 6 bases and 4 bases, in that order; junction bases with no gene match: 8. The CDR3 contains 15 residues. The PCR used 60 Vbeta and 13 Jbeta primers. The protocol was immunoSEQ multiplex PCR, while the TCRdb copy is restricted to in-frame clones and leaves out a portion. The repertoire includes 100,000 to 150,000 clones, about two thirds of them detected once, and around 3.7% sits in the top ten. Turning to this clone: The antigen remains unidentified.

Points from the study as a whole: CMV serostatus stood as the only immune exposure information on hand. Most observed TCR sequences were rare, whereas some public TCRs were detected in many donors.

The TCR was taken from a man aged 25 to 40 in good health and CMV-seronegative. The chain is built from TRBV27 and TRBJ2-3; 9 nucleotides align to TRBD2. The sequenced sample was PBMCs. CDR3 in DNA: TGTGCCAGCAGCTCGCGGGGGGGCCTCTCAGATACGCAGTATTTT. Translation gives CASSSRGGLSDTQYF.